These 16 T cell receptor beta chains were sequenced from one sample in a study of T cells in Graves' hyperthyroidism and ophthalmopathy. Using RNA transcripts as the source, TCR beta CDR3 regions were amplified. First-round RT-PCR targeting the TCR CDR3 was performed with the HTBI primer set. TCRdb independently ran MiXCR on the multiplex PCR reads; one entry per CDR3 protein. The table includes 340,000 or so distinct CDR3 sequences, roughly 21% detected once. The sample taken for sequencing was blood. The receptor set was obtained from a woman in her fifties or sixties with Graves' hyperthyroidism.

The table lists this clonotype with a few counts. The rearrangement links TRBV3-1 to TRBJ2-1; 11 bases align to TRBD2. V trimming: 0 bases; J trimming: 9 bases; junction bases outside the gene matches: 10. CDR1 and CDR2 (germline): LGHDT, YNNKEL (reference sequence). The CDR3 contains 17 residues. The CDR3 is CASSQEFPTSGSPEQFF. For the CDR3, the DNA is TGTGCCAGCAGCCAAGAATTTCCAACTAGCGGGAGCCCTGAGCAGTTCTTC.

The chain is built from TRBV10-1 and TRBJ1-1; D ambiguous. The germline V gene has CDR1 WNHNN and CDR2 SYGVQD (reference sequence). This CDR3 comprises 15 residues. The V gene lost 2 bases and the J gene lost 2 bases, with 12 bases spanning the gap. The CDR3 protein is CASSEDSLSNTEAFF. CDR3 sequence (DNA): TGCGCCAGCAGTGAGGATTCCCTTTCCAACACTGAAGCTTTCTTT.

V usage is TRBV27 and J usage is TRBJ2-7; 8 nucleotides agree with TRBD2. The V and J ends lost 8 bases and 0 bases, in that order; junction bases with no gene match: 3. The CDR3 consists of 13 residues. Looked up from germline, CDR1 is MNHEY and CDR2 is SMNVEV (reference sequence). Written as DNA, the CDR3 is TGTGCCAGCCGGCGGGAGGACTCCTACGAGCAGTACTTC. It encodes CASRREDSYEQYF.

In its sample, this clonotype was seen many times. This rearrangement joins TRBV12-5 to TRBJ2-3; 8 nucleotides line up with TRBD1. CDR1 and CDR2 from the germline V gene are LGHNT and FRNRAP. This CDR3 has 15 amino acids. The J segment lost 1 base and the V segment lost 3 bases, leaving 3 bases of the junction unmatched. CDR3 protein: CASGFTTGGTDTQYF. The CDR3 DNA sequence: TGTGCTAGTGGTTTTACGACAGGGGGCACAGATACGCAGTATTTT.

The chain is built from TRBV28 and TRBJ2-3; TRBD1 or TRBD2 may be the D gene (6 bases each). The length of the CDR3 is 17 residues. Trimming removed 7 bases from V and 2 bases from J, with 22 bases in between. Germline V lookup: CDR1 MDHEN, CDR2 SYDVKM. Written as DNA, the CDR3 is TGTGCCAGCACCCACCTCGGTAGGGGGGCCCCCACAGATACGCAGTATTTT. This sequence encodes CASTHLGRGAPTDTQYF.

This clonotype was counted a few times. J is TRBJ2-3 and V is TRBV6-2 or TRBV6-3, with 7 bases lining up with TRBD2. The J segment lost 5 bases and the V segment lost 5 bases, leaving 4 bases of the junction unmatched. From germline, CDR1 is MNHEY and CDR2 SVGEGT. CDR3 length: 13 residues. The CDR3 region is CASSSIAGDTQYF. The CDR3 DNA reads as TGTGCCAGCAGTAGTATAGCGGGAGATACGCAGTATTTT.

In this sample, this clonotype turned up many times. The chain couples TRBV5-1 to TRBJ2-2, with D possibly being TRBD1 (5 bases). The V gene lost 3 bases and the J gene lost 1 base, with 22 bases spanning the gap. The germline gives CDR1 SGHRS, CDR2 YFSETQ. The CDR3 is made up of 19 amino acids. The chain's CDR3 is CASSYPRQGVAQNTGELFF. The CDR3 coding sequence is TGCGCCAGCAGCTACCCTAGGCAGGGTGTCGCCCAGAACACCGGGGAGCTGTTTTTT. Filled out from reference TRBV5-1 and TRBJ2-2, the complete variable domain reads KAGVTQTPRYLIKTRGQQVTLSCSPISGHRSVSWYQQTPGQGLQFLFEYFSETQRNKGNFPGRFSGRQFSNSRSEMNVSTLELGDSALYLCASSYPRQGVAQNTGELFFGEGSRLTVL.

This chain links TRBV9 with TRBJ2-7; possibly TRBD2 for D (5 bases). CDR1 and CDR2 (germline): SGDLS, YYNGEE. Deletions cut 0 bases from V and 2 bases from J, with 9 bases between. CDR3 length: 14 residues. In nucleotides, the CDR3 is TGTGCCAGCAGCGTAGATGCCGGGGCCTACGAGCAGTACTTC. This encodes CASSVDAGAYEQYF.

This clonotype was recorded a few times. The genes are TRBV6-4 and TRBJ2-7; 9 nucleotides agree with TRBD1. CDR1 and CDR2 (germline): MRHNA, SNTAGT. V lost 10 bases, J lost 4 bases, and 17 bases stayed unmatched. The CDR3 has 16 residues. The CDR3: CATPSTDRGNRYEQYF. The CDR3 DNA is TGTGCCACCCCTTCAACAGACAGGGGGAATCGATACGAGCAGTACTTC.

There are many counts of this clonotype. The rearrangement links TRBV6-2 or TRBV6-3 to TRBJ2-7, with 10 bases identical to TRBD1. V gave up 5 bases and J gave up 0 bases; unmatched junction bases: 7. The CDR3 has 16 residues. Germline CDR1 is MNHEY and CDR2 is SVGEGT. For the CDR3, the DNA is TGTGCCAGCAGTGTCCGGGGACAGGGGAACTCCTACGAGCAGTACTTC. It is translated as CASSVRGQGNSYEQYF.

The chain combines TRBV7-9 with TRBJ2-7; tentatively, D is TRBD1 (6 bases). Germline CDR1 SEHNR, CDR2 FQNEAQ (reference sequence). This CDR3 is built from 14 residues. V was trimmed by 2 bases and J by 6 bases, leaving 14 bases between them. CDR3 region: CASSLTGKFGEQYF. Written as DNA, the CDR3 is TGTGCCAGCAGCTTAACAGGGAAATTTGGCGAGCAGTACTTC. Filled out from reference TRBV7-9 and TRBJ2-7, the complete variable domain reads DTGVSQNPRHKITKRGQNVTFRCDPISEHNRLYWYRQTLGQGPEFLTYFQNEAQLEKSRLLSDRFSAERPKGSFSTLEIQRTEQGDSAMYLCASSLTGKFGEQYFGPGTRLTVT.

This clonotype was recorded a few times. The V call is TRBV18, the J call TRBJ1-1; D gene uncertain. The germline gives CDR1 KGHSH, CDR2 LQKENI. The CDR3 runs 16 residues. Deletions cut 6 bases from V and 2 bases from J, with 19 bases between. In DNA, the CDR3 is TGTGCCAGCTCCCCAAAAGGCCGGACGGGTAACACTGAAGCTTTCTTT. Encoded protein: CASSPKGRTGNTEAFF.

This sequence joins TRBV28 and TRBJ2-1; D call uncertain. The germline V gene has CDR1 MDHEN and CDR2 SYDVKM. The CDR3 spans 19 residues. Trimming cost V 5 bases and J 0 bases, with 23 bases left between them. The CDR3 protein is CASSLPSQKQRLSYNEQFF. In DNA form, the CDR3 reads TGTGCCAGCAGTCTCCCGTCCCAAAAACAGCGCCTCTCCTACAATGAGCAGTTCTTC. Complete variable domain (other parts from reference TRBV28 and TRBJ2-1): DVKVTQSSRYLVKRTGEKVFLECVQDMDHENMFWYRQDPGLGLRLIYFSYDVKMKEKGDIPEGYSVSREKKERFSLILESASTNQTSMYLCASSLPSQKQRLSYNEQFFGPGTRLTVL.

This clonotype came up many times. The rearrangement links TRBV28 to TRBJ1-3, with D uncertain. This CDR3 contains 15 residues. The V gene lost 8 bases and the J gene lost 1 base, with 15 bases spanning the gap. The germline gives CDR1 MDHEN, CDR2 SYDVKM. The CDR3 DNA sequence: TGTGCCAGCCAAGGGCAGGCGATTTCTGGAAACACCATATATTTT. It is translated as CASQGQAISGNTIYF.

This chain's CDR3 is CASSPGAGGLGGETQYF. CDR3 coding DNA: TGTGCCAGCTCACCAGGAGCCGGAGGGCTAGGAGGGGAGACCCAGTACTTC. The V and J genes are TRBV18 and TRBJ2-5; possibly TRBD2 for D (6 bases). Looked up from germline, CDR1 is KGHSH and CDR2 is LQKENI. The CDR3 runs to 17 residues. V gave up 2 bases and J gave up 5 bases, with 21 bases separating them. Supplemented by reference TRBV18 and TRBJ2-5, the full variable domain reads NAGVMQNPRHLVRRRGQEARLRCSPMKGHSHVYWYRQLPEEGLKFMVYLQKENIIDESGMPKERFSAEFPKEGPSILRIQQVVRGDSAAYFCASSPGAGGLGGETQYFGPGTRLLVL.

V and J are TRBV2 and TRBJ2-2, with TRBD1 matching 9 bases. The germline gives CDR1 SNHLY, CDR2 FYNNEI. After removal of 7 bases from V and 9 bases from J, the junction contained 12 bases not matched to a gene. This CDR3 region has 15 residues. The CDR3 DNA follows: TGTGCCAGCACTCTTGGGACAGGGTCTTTCCGGGAGCTGTTTTTT. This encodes CASTLGTGSFRELFF.